What follows are 32 T cell receptor beta chains derived from one specimen sequenced in a study of low-dose radiotherapy and immunotherapy resistance in tumors (dated by TCRdb to between 2021 and 2024). The time point label, as the study defines it: after trial treatment. What this sample's treatment or condition label stands for: LDRT plus nivolumab, ipilimumab, low-dose cyclophosphamide and aspirin (RACIN trial). The sequencing machine was an Illumina HiSeq 2500. Superscript III and a set of TRAV- and TRBV-specific primers were used to synthesize first-strand cDNA, so that both TCRalpha and TCRbeta chains were covered. TCRs were amplified for about 22 PCR cycles with Phusion, using a constant-region primer paired with the adapter attached to the V primers. Starting from the raw public reads, TCRdb applied fastp trimming at Q25, assembled clones with MiXCR and retained in-frame beta chains. For every CDR3 protein sequence, its rows merge into one entry that carries the most common genes and DNA. This sample holds more than 70,000 distinct CDR3 sequences; roughly 19% were observed only once. The ten largest clones take up 10% to 15% of the sample.

The sequenced sample was PBMCs, obtained after low-dose radiotherapy plus immunotherapy. The receptors were gathered from a female donor with ovarian cancer.

This clonotype was counted many times. CDR3 coding DNA: TGTGCCAGCAGTCCCACCGGGCACCGAGCCTATGGCTACACCTTC. This encodes CASSPTGHRAYGYTF. The V and J genes are TRBV28 and TRBJ1-2, with no clear D. V gave up 5 bases and J gave up 4 bases, with 17 bases separating them. This CDR3 has 15 residues. Germline V gene sequence: CDR1 MDHEN, CDR2 SYDVKM.

This clonotype occurred many times. The chain recombines TRBV5-1 with TRBJ2-3; no reliable D call. Germline V CDR1 and CDR2: SGHRS, YFSETQ. V was shortened by 3 bases and J by 4 bases, with 15 bases between the two germline ends. The CDR3 sequence is 15 residues long. The CDR3 DNA sequence: TGCGCCAGCAGCTCCCGGGCCCTGGAATCAGATACGCAGTATTTT. It encodes CASSSRALESDTQYF.

In this sample, this clonotype turned up many times. This chain joins TRBV14 and TRBJ2-1; D is undetermined. Germline V gives CDR1 SGHDN, CDR2 FVKESK. This CDR3 comprises 15 residues. V was shortened by 4 bases and J by 0 bases, with 10 bases between the two germline ends. Written as DNA, the CDR3 is TGTGCCAGCAGCCGCAAGGGTACCTCCTACAATGAGCAGTTCTTC. It encodes CASSRKGTSYNEQFF. The full variable domain, in which reference TRBV14 and TRBJ2-1 provide the parts outside the CDR3, is EAGVTQFPSHSVIEKGQTVTLRCDPISGHDNLYWYRRVMGKEIKFLLHFVKESKQDESGMPNNRFLAERTGGTYSTLKVQPAELEDSGVYFCASSRKGTSYNEQFFGPGTRLTVL.

To note about this clonotype: A far larger clone lies a single base away; this is likely a read error. The V and J genes are TRBV5-3 and TRBJ2-1; possibly TRBD2 for D (6 bases). TRBV5-3 is treated as an ORF (open reading frame) with a function not yet certain. The V and J ends lost 8 bases and 8 bases respectively, with 26 bases between them. The CDR3 is 16 amino acids. CDR3 sequence: CASSPPLVLAGDEQFF. CDR3 DNA: TGTGCCAGCAGCCCCCCCTTGGTACTAGCCGGCGATGAGCAGTTCTTC.

This clonotype was detected many times. The V and J genes are TRBV19 and TRBJ2-3; D is uncertain. The germline V gene encodes CDR1 LNHDA and CDR2 SQIVND (reference sequence). Deletions cut 6 bases from V and 1 base from J, with 20 bases between. The CDR3 spans 17 residues. The CDR3 nucleotides are TGTGCCAGTAGCCCGACATCAACCGGCGTCGGCACAGATACGCAGTATTTT. This encodes CASSPTSTGVGTDTQYF. Drawing the rest from reference TRBV19 and TRBJ2-3, the complete variable domain is DGGITQSPKYLFRKEGQNVTLSCEQNLNHDAMYWYRQDPGQGLRLIYYSQIVNDFQKGDIAEGYSVSREKKESFPLTVTSAQKNPTAFYLCASSPTSTGVGTDTQYFGPGTRLTVL.

This clonotype was detected once. In this CDR3 the conserved last residue, phenylalanine or tryptophan, is missing, so a read error is likely. The DNA is omitted, as the CDR3 cannot be located on it reliably, and the CDR3 follows TCRdb's listing. The rearrangement uses TRBV6-2 or TRBV6-3 and TRBJ1-5; the D call TRBD1 from the table was never checked on the DNA. The CDR3 spans 15 residues, counting both ends. The germline gives CDR1 MNHEY, CDR2 SVGEGT. The CDR3 loop is CASSPRTGGSISPSI.

The chain couples TRBV2 to TRBJ1-4; 7 bases match TRBD1. Germline CDR1 and CDR2: SNHLY and FYNNEI. The CDR3 covers 11 residues. Trimming took 4 bases from V and 13 from J; bases not matched to a gene: 3. DNA for the CDR3: TGTGCCAGCAGTGGGAGGGGGCCACTGTTTTTT. It codes for CASSGRGPLFF.

This clonotype was picked up many times. V is TRBV4-1 and J is TRBJ2-5; 8 positions agree with TRBD2. V gave up 1 base and J gave up 5 bases; unmatched junction bases: 12. There are 17 residues in the CDR3. Germline CDR1 reads MGHRA; CDR2 reads YSYEKL. The CDR3 region is CASSQGRGGGTRETQYF. CDR3 in DNA: TGCGCCAGCAGCCAAGGACGGGGGGGGGGCACCAGGGAGACCCAGTACTTC.

This clonotype was picked up many times. This chain joins TRBV20-1 and TRBJ2-5; D possibly corresponds to TRBD1 (5 bases). The CDR3 runs 11 residues. Germline V gives CDR1 DFQATT, CDR2 SNEGSKA (reference sequence). The CDR3 DNA follows: TGCGGCCAAGGGGCTCAGGAGACCCAGTACTTC. Its translation is CGQGAQETQYF.

J is TRBJ2-3 and V is TRBV29-1, with D maybe TRBD2 (7 bases). Germline V gene lookup returns CDR1 SQVTM and CDR2 ANQGSEA. V shed 0 bases and J shed 7 bases, with 17 bases lying between them. CDR3 length: 15 amino acids. CDR3: CSVEDPRGPTYTQYF. The CDR3 DNA reads TGCAGCGTTGAAGATCCGCGGGGGCCGACCTATACGCAGTATTTT.

The chain has TRBV7-9 and TRBJ1-2; the D is unclear. The ends were cut back, 5 bases at V and 8 bases at J, with 9 bases in the middle. The CDR3 length is 11 residues. Germline V gene lookup returns CDR1 SEHNR and CDR2 FQNEAQ (reference sequence). The CDR3 nucleotides read TGTGCCAGCAGCCCATCGGTGGGCTACACCTTC. Protein: CASSPSVGYTF.

This clonotype occurred a few times. The chain carries TRBV14 and TRBJ1-3, with D unresolved. Germline V gives CDR1 SGHDN, CDR2 FVKESK. CDR3 length: 11 residues. V dropped 4 bases and J dropped 7 bases, with 5 bases sitting between them. DNA of the CDR3: TGTGCCAGCAGCCCGGTGAACACCATATATTTT. Translating gives CASSPVNTIYF.

This clonotype appeared many times. The rearrangement joins TRBV28 to TRBJ2-2; TRBD1 matches 7 bases. V shed 7 bases and J 0 bases; nucleotides not matched to a gene: 5. The germline V gene has CDR1 MDHEN and CDR2 SYDVKM. The CDR3 runs to 15 residues. Written as DNA, the CDR3 is TGTGCCAGCACTGTGGGACAGACGAACACCGGGGAGCTGTTTTTT. Residues: CASTVGQTNTGELFF. The full variable domain, with the rest looked up from reference TRBV28 and TRBJ2-2, is DVKVTQSSRYLVKRTGEKVFLECVQDMDHENMFWYRQDPGLGLRLIYFSYDVKMKEKGDIPEGYSVSREKKERFSLILESASTNQTSMYLCASTVGQTNTGELFFGEGSRLTVL.

In this sample, this clonotype turned up many times. V is TRBV7-2 and J is TRBJ2-5; 12 nucleotides line up with TRBD2. The CDR3 is made up of 17 amino acids. Trimming removed 5 bases from V and 0 bases from J; junction bases left unmatched: 7. Germline V gene lookup returns CDR1 SGHTA and CDR2 FQGNSA. The chain's CDR3 is CASSLRLAGAYQETQYF. The CDR3 coding sequence is TGTGCCAGCAGCCTTAGACTAGCGGGGGCCTACCAAGAGACCCAGTACTTC.

The rearrangement uses TRBV6-2 or TRBV6-3 and TRBJ2-5; D is undetermined. Germline CDR1 and CDR2: MNHEY and SVGEGT. CDR3 length: 15 amino acids. With 4 bases removed from V and 1 base from J, the gap between germline ends came to 13 bases. The CDR3 DNA sequence: TGTGCCAGCAGTTCCGTTTTCACAGCCCAAGAGACCCAGTACTTC. This sequence encodes CASSSVFTAQETQYF.

At least ten counts were recorded for this clonotype. The J gene is TRBJ1-4, the V gene TRBV29-1, with D unclear. V was trimmed by 7 bases and J by 3 bases, leaving 9 bases between them. This CDR3 has 12 amino acids. From germline, CDR1 is SQVTM and CDR2 ANQGSEA. CDR3 protein: CSARHPNEKLFF. The DNA of the CDR3 is TGCAGCGCTCGACATCCTAATGAAAAACTGTTTTTT.

This clonotype has more than one count but fewer than ten. J is TRBJ2-6 and V is TRBV9, with D unresolved. V was shortened by 4 bases and J by 1 base, with 18 bases between the two germline ends. CDR1 SGDLS and CDR2 YYNGEE come from the germline V gene. The CDR3 runs 18 residues. The CDR3 DNA reads as TGTGCCAGCAGCCCACGGACCTGGAAACGGTCTGGGGCCAACGTCCTGACTTTC. Translating it yields CASSPRTWKRSGANVLTF.

This clonotype was detected many times. V gene TRBV19 combines with J gene TRBJ1-2; D unresolved. The germline gives CDR1 LNHDA, CDR2 SQIVND (reference sequence). CDR3 length equals 14 residues. Trimming took 2 bases from V and 7 from J, leaving 14 bases between them. The CDR3 region is CASSIKSGLSGYTF. The CDR3, as DNA: TGTGCCAGTAGTATAAAATCCGGGCTGAGTGGCTACACCTTC.

This clonotype was seen ten or more times. This rearrangement joins TRBV9 to TRBJ1-1, with D unclear. Germline V gene sequence: CDR1 SGDLS, CDR2 YYNGEE. The CDR3 is 14 residues long. The germline V and J ends were trimmed by 4 bases and 6 bases, with 16 bases remaining between them. DNA for the CDR3: TGTGCCAGCAGCCCCATTCAGACGGGAGCTGAAGCTTTCTTT. Amino acid sequence: CASSPIQTGAEAFF.

The V and J genes are TRBV7-2 and TRBJ1-4; D perhaps matches TRBD1 (5 bases). The germline CDR1 and CDR2 sequences are SGHTA and FQGNSA. CDR3 length: 15 residues. V dropped 2 bases and J dropped 2 bases, with 9 bases sitting between them. The CDR3 loop reads CASSLSAGTNEKLFF. For the CDR3, the DNA is TGTGCCAGCAGCTTAAGTGCAGGGACTAATGAAAAACTGTTTTTT.

This clonotype was observed many times. The V and J genes are TRBV27 and TRBJ2-1; D gene unclear. CDR3 length equals 14 residues. Germline V lookup: CDR1 MNHEY, CDR2 SMNVEV (reference sequence). Trimming took 5 bases from V and 4 from J, leaving 12 bases between them. The CDR3 nucleotides read TGTGCCAGCAGTCCGGGTAGGCATTACAATGAGCAGTTCTTC. Its protein product is CASSPGRHYNEQFF.

This clonotype was recorded many times. V usage is TRBV4-3 and J usage is TRBJ2-2, with a tentative D call TRBD2 (7 bases). CDR3 length equals 18 residues. The ends were cut back, 1 base at V and 7 bases at J, with 22 bases in the middle. Germline V gene data show CDR1 as LGHNA and CDR2 as YSLEER. The CDR3 DNA reads as TGCGCCAGCAGCCAAGGAGTGGGCCGAGGGGGGGGTGTCGGGGAGCTGTTTTTT. Its translation: CASSQGVGRGGGVGELFF.

This clonotype was seen at least ten times. The rearrangement joins TRBV28 to TRBJ2-7; 8 bases fit TRBD1. The V segment lost 6 bases and the J segment 3 bases; nucleotides outside the gene matches: 7. This CDR3 is 14 amino acids long. Germline V lookup: CDR1 MDHEN, CDR2 SYDVKM. CDR3 nucleotide sequence: TGTGCCAGCAGGGAGACAGGGGAATTCTACGAGCAGTACTTC. Amino acid sequence: CASRETGEFYEQYF.

This chain joins TRBV11-3 and TRBJ2-1; 8 bases match TRBD2. V dropped 2 bases and J dropped 10; count of bases not matched to a gene: 4. From germline, CDR1 is SGHNT and CDR2 YENEEA. This CDR3 region has 13 residues. The CDR3 protein is CASSLPGGLEQFF. CDR3 nucleotides: TGTGCCAGCAGCTTACCGGGGGGGTTGGAGCAGTTCTTC.

This clonotype was seen repeatedly, ten times or more. The chain combines TRBV9 with TRBJ2-7; D perhaps matches TRBD2 (7 bases). Germline V CDR1 and CDR2: SGDLS, YYNGEE. V gave up 0 bases and J gave up 0 bases, with 22 bases separating them. CDR3 size: 19 residues. The DNA for the CDR3 is TGTGCCAGCAGCGTAGGGCCCCTTGGGGCGGGGGCCAGCTCCTACGAGCAGTACTTC. Its translation: CASSVGPLGAGASSYEQYF.

This clonotype was found a few times. The genes are TRBV30 and TRBJ1-1; no definite D call. Trimming removed 2 bases from V and 7 bases from J, with 8 bases in between. CDR1 is GTSNPN, CDR2 SVGIG, per germline (reference sequence). CDR3 length: 11 residues. CDR3 coding DNA: TGTGCCTGGAGTCTGACGATTGAAGCTTTCTTT. Its protein is CAWSLTIEAFF.

Turning to this clonotype: A far more abundant clone sits one base away, making this likely a read error. The chain carries TRBV9 and TRBJ2-7; 7 bases map to TRBD2. Germline CDR1 is SGDLS and CDR2 is YYNGEE. This CDR3 is 17 amino acids long. This chain's CDR3 is CASSAGTTPGGYNEQSF. The CDR3 DNA is TGTGCCAGCAGCGCCGGGACTACACCAGGAGGCTACAATGAGCAGTCCTTC.

The chain joins TRBV5-4 to TRBJ2-7; maybe TRBD1 (6 bases). V was pared by 5 bases and J by 2 bases, with 14 bases between. CDR1 SGHNT and CDR2 YYREEE come from the germline V gene (reference sequence). The CDR3 is 14 residues long. Here the CDR3 DNA reads TGTGCCAGCAGTGGGACACCTACAACCTACGAGCAGTACTTC. Translating it yields CASSGTPTTYEQYF.

This clonotype came up many times. The chain has TRBV3-1 and TRBJ1-2, with D possibly TRBD1 on 6 matching bases. V lost 0 bases and J lost 4, with 12 bases in between. Germline CDR1 and CDR2: LGHDT and YNNKEL (reference sequence). This CDR3 has 15 residues. Here the CDR3 DNA reads TGTGCCAGCAGCCAAGACAGGGGAAGAGGCTATGGCTACACCTTC. Its protein is CASSQDRGRGYGYTF. Looking up the rest from reference TRBV3-1 and TRBJ1-2 gives the full variable domain: DTAVSQTPKYLVTQMGNDKSIKCEQNLGHDTMYWYKQDSKKFLKIMFSYNNKELIINETVPNRFSPKSPDKAHLNLHINSLELGDSAVYFCASSQDRGRGYGYTFGSGTRLTVV.

This clonotype was observed at least ten times. V and J are TRBV5-4 and TRBJ1-2, with TRBD1 as a possible D gene (5 bases). V lost 4 bases to trimming and J lost 3 bases, with 16 bases between them. The CDR3 spans 15 residues. The germline CDR1 and CDR2 sequences are SGHNT and YYREEE (reference sequence). CDR3 protein: CASSPDRRTHYGYTF. The CDR3 coding sequence is TGTGCCAGCAGCCCAGACCGCCGGACACACTATGGCTACACCTTC.

Many counts were recorded for this clonotype. The rearrangement links TRBV7-2 to TRBJ2-2; 12 nucleotides match TRBD1. V lost 6 bases to trimming and J lost 7 bases; unmatched junction nucleotides: 21. This CDR3 is 20 amino acids long. From germline, CDR1 is SGHTA and CDR2 FQGNSA. CDR3 nucleotides: TGTGCCAGCAGTCCAAACCGGGACAGGGGGCGCCTAGCGGTCCTCGGGGAGCTGTTTTTT. Translated: CASSPNRDRGRLAVLGELFF.

On this clonotype itself: A much bigger clone sits one base away, suggesting this may be a read error. This chain uses TRBV20-1 with TRBJ2-1, with 8 nucleotides matching TRBD1. Germline loops: CDR1 DFQATT, CDR2 SNEGSKA (reference sequence). V trimming: 8 bases; J trimming: 10 bases; junction bases outside the gene matches: 10. The CDR3 runs to 12 residues. The CDR3 region is CSSTGASYEQFF. For the CDR3, the DNA is TGCAGTTCGACAGGGGCTTCCTACGAGCAGTTCTTC.